This TCR beta chain was observed in a study of blood T cell repertoires in COVID-19. At the level of the study: Sites across the United States, Italy and Spain contributed samples from acute and convalescent COVID-19.

TCRdb's table, derived via immunoSEQ multiplex PCR, lists solely in-frame clones and lacks some. The sample lists around 280,000 clones, 70% to 90% occurring once. The CDR3 totals 10 residues. Trimming took off 5 bases at V and 3 bases at J, with 2 bases between the two ends. Germline CDR1 MNHEY, CDR2 SVGAGI. Sequencing used peripheral blood. The origin of this receptor is a woman aged 30 to 39 who had recovered from COVID-19. The gene calls are TRBV6-5 and TRBJ2-7; D not certain. This CDR3 reads CASSHYEQYF. The CDR3 DNA sequence: TGTGCCAGCAGTCACTACGAGCAGTACTTC.